This TCR beta chain originates from a study of blood T cell repertoires in COVID-19. Across the whole study: T cells, B-cell-depleted T cells, or PBMCs provided the cDNA or gDNA that served as material.

Source study methods: Reference gene primer amplification gave nucleated cell count estimates. The data were produced by immunoSEQ multiplex PCR, yet TCRdb's version contains in-frame clones alone and is incomplete. Clonal size and the V and J genes are those of that table, whereas D and trimming came from the DNA. The repertoire includes about 210,000 clones, about 81% of them detected once, and about 9.3% sits in the top ten. This CDR3 contains 14 residues. Germline V gene lookup returns CDR1 SEHNR and CDR2 FQNEAQ (reference sequence). The V and J ends lost 1 base and 6 bases, in that order; junction bases with no gene match: 6. This clone was observed a handful of times. What the recovered Cohort 3 donors had was two negative PCRs, clearance, or symptom resolution.

The receptor was isolated from a man in his forties who had recovered from COVID-19. The rearrangement uses TRBV7-9 and TRBJ2-7; 7 bases fit TRBD2. Sample: PBMCs or T cells enriched from blood (not recorded which). The CDR3 coding sequence is TGTGCCAGCAGCTTAGGTCAGGGAGGGGTCGAGCAGTACTTC. Amino acids: CASSLGQGGVEQYF. Full variable domain (missing parts from reference TRBV7-9 and TRBJ2-7): DTGVSQNPRHKITKRGQNVTFRCDPISEHNRLYWYRQTLGQGPEFLTYFQNEAQLEKSRLLSDRFSAERPKGSFSTLEIQRTEQGDSAMYLCASSLGQGGVEQYFGPGTRLTVT.